A selection of T cell receptor beta chains follows, all from one sample in a study of blood T cell repertoires in COVID-19. Using immunoSEQ multiplex PCR, the repertoire was profiled, and TCRdb retains in-frame clones only, with some absent. The sample gives about 200,000 clones, roughly 88% of which show up once; about 10% is in the top ten. Sequencing was done on a sample of peripheral blood. The receptors originated from a man aged 45-60 years with active or convalescent COVID-19. CDR3s include the opening cysteine and the closing phenylalanine or tryptophan. The order of the fields is clone size, D gene, CDR3 length, V gene, J gene, CDR3 DNA, CDR3 protein. D genes are given only for firm matches. The listing skips clone size in some rows; elsewhere it reads once, few, many or a size class.

-	TRBD1	14	TRBV19	TRBJ1-2	TGTGCCAGTAGTGTGACAGGGGCTGACTATGGCTACACCTTC	CASSVTGADYGYTF
-	-	17	TRBV10-3	TRBJ1-1	TGTGCCATCAGTGAGCTGGGGAGACTAAAATCGAACACTGAAGCTTTCTTT	CAISELGRLKSNTEAFF
-	-	15	TRBV24-1	TRBJ2-3	TGTGCCACCAGTGATTTCGCTAGCGGCACAGATACGCAGTATTTT	CATSDFASGTDTQYF
-	-	14	TRBV5-1	TRBJ1-4	TGCGCCAGCAGCATGGGCGCTGGGGAGGAAAAACTGTTTTTT	CASSMGAGEEKLFF
few	-	13	TRBV6-6	TRBJ1-1	TGTGCCAGCAGAGAGACAGCGAACACTGAAGCTTTCTTT	CASRETANTEAFF
-	-	14	TRBV6-5	TRBJ1-1	TGTGCCAGCAGTTCGGGACAAATCAACACTGAAGCTTTCTTT	CASSSGQINTEAFF
few	TRBD2	15	TRBV7-9	TRBJ2-7	TGTGCCAGCAGCTCCGGGACTACCTTCCTCTACGAGCAGTACTTC	CASSSGTTFLYEQYF
once	-	13	TRBV5-5	TRBJ2-5	TGTGCCAGCAGCCTAGGGGAAAAAGAGACCCAGTACTTC	CASSLGEKETQYF
-	TRBD2	16	TRBV18	TRBJ2-7	TGTGCCAGCTCACCAAATAATAGCGGGAGTTTCTACGAGCAGTACTTC	CASSPNNSGSFYEQYF
-	TRBD1	13	TRBV2	TRBJ1-1	TGTGCCAGCAGTTTGGACAGGGGAGCTGAAGCTTTCTTT	CASSLDRGAEAFF
-	-	15	TRBV4-1	TRBJ1-1	TGCGCCAGCAGCCGGGAGGGAGGCGTTAACACTGAAGCTTTCTTT	CASSREGGVNTEAFF
-	-	15	TRBV21-1	TRBJ2-3	TGTGCCAGCAGCAAAGGGGGCTTACCCACAGATACGCAGTATTTT	CASSKGGLPTDTQYF
once	-	16	TRBV21-1	TRBJ1-6	TGTGCCAGCAGCAAAACACGGGCCAGGGGGCCCCCACCCCTCCACTTT	CASSKTRARGPPPLHF
-	-	13	TRBV6-5	TRBJ1-6	TGTGCCAGCAGTTATATCAGGGGTTCACCCCTCCACTTT	CASSYIRGSPLHF
-	-	20	TRBV7-2	TRBJ2-3	TGTGCCAGCAGCTTAGCGGGACAGGCAGGAGTAGCGGGAGAATGGGATACGCAGTATTTT	CASSLAGQAGVAGEWDTQYF
-	TRBD1	13	TRBV10-3	TRBJ1-1	TGTGCCATCAGGGGGACAGGGGGCACTGAAGCTTTCTTT	CAIRGTGGTEAFF
-	TRBD1	14	TRBV6-5	TRBJ2-7	TGTGCCAGCAGGGGACAGGGGGCGTCCTACGAGCAGTACTTC	CASRGQGASYEQYF
-	-	17	TRBV15	TRBJ1-3	TGTGCCACCAGCAGAGATTCGAAGTGGACACCTGGAAACACCATATATTTT	CATSRDSKWTPGNTIYF
-	-	17	TRBV24-1	TRBJ1-2	TGTGCCACCAGTGATTTGAAAGGGAGGATAGGACTCTATGGCTACACCTTC	CATSDLKGRIGLYGYTF
-	TRBD2	15	TRBV27	TRBJ2-1	TGTGCCAGCAGTTACGGACTAGCGGGATACAATGAGCAGTTCTTC	CASSYGLAGYNEQFF
-	-	15	TRBV4-3	TRBJ1-5	TGCGCCAGCAGCCCACTATGGGGGCTTAATCAGCCCCAGCATTTT	CASSPLWGLNQPQHF
-	-	15	TRBV7-2	TRBJ2-1	TGTGCCAGCAGCTTTCGAGGGCTCTCCTACAATGAGCAGTTCTTC	CASSFRGLSYNEQFF
few	TRBD1	13	TRBV12-3/TRBV12-4	TRBJ1-2	TGTGCCAGCAGCCGACAGGGGGCGGAAGGCTACACCTTC	CASSRQGAEGYTF
few	TRBD1	12	TRBV5-6	TRBJ2-1	TGTGCCAGCAGCTGGGGGACAGTTGAGCAGTTCTTC	CASSWGTVEQFF
-	TRBD1	15	TRBV24-1	TRBJ1-5	TGTGCCACCAGTGACCGACAGGGTTCAGGTCAGCCCCAGCATTTT	CATSDRQGSGQPQHF
-	-	11	TRBV3-1/TRBV3-2	TRBJ1-2	TGTGCCAGCAGCCAGGGGCGGGGCTACACCTTC	CASSQGRGYTF
-	TRBD1	16	TRBV2	TRBJ2-1	TGTGCCAGCAGTGGAGGAACAGGGGGACCCTACAATGAGCAGTTCTTC	CASSGGTGGPYNEQFF
once	-	14	TRBV28	TRBJ1-2	TGTGCCAGCAGTCCCCCCACGGGGTTTGGTGGCTACACCTTC	CASSPPTGFGGYTF
-	-	12	TRBV6-5	TRBJ2-1	TGTGCCAGCAGGTCCCTAGCCGGTGAGCAGTTCTTC	CASRSLAGEQFF
-	-	16	TRBV24-1	TRBJ2-3	TGTGCCACCAGTGATTTCCACGGGGGAGGAACAGATACGCAGTATTTT	CATSDFHGGGTDTQYF
once	-	13	TRBV5-1	TRBJ2-5	TGCGCCAGCAGCTTGGCCCCAGGAGAGACCCAGTACTTC	CASSLAPGETQYF
-	-	16	TRBV19	TRBJ2-7	TGTGCCAGTAGTCCCCACCGGCAGTCCGGGATCTACGAGCAGTACTTC	CASSPHRQSGIYEQYF
-	TRBD1	14	TRBV19	TRBJ1-5	TGTGCCAGTACTCAACAGGGGGGAAATCAGCCCCAGCATTTT	CASTQQGGNQPQHF
-	TRBD2	17	TRBV7-9	TRBJ2-3	TGTGCCAGCAGCCTGACTAGCGGGGGGTCCCGCACAGATACGCAGTATTTT	CASSLTSGGSRTDTQYF
-	-	14	TRBV6-5	TRBJ2-3	TGTGCCAGCAGTTACTCGGGGGGTACAGATACGCAGTATTTT	CASSYSGGTDTQYF
-	TRBD1	16	TRBV6-2/TRBV6-3	TRBJ1-1	TGTGCCAGCAGTTACTCCGGGACAGGGGAGGCCACTGAAGCTTTCTTT	CASSYSGTGEATEAFF
once	TRBD2	16	TRBV5-6	TRBJ2-1	TGTGCCAGCGGGTGGGTGGCGGGAGGGCCGGACAATGAGCAGTTCTTC	CASGWVAGGPDNEQFF